The 9 T cell receptor beta chains below were found in one sample sequenced in a study of human T cells and chemical hapten exposure. TCRdb recomputed calls from the RACE reads with MiXCR, one row per CDR3 protein. Of about 100,000 distinct CDR3 sequences listed, roughly 9.6% are singletons. Sample time point: patch test 1, 2 weeks after DPC sensitization. As to treatment: therapeutic diphenylcyclopropenone sensitization with weekly scalp DPC. This specimen was whole blood, taken in connection with sensitization to the hapten diphenylcyclopropenone (DPC). Every receptor here comes from a woman aged 40 to 55 with alopecia areata. Some clones in this sample may be carry-over from other donors' samples.

This chain connects TRBV10-2 to TRBJ2-3; D is possibly TRBD2 (6 bases). Germline V gives CDR1 WSHSY, CDR2 SAAADI. CDR3 length: 14 amino acids. V was shortened by 8 bases and J by 6 bases, with 18 bases between the two germline ends. CDR3 sequence (DNA): TGCGCCAGCGGGGGGACCCTATCCCCCGATACGCAGTATTTT. Amino acids: CASGGTLSPDTQYF.

This clonotype was observed a handful of times. The chain links TRBV18 to TRBJ1-2; a possible D gene is TRBD1 (6 bases). Germline V gene data show CDR1 as KGHSH and CDR2 as LQKENI. V shed 2 bases and J shed 6 bases, with 16 bases lying between them. This CDR3 has 15 residues. Here the CDR3 reads CASSPVQAGVDGYTF. The CDR3 bases are TGTGCCAGCTCACCAGTTCAGGCAGGGGTGGATGGCTACACCTTC.

This clonotype was picked up many times. The V call is TRBV18, the J call TRBJ1-2, with D maybe TRBD1 (5 bases). The length of the CDR3 is 15 residues. The V end was cut by 3 bases, the J end by 4 bases, with 15 bases between. CDR1 KGHSH and CDR2 LQKENI come from the germline V gene. For the CDR3, the DNA is TGTGCCAGCTCACCGGTCGATGGACACCTCTATGGCTACACCTTC. This encodes CASSPVDGHLYGYTF.

A few counts support this clonotype. The rearrangement joins TRBV6-2 or TRBV6-3 to TRBJ2-1, with D possibly called TRBD1 or TRBD2 (6 bases each). V was clipped by 6 bases and J by 5 bases, with 20 bases between them. The CDR3 length is 16 residues. Germline V gene data show CDR1 as MNHEY and CDR2 as SVGEGT. The CDR3 loop is CASSFSGEDWDNEQFF. The CDR3 DNA follows: TGTGCCAGCAGCTTCTCAGGGGAGGATTGGGACAATGAGCAGTTCTTC.

This clonotype showed up many times. The genes are TRBV6-5 and TRBJ2-7; no clear D gene. The CDR3 is 11 residues long. Germline values: CDR1 MNHEY, CDR2 SVGAGI. The ends were cut back, 0 bases at V and 5 bases at J, with 2 bases in the middle. The CDR3 DNA follows: TGTGCCAGCAGTTACTCAGACGAGCAGTACTTC. It translates to CASSYSDEQYF.

This chain connects TRBV7-3 to TRBJ1-1; no clear D gene. Germline V gene data show CDR1 as SGHTA and CDR2 as FQGTGA. The CDR3 is 13 residues long. Trimming removed 2 bases from V and 7 bases from J, with 11 bases in between. DNA for the CDR3: TGTGCCAGCAGCTTATATGCTAGAGATGAAGCTTTCTTT. Residues: CASSLYARDEAFF.

The chain uses TRBV5-4 and TRBJ2-2; no firm D call. CDR3 length: 14 amino acids. The V gene's germline CDR1 is SGHNT and CDR2 YYREEE (reference sequence). The germline V and J ends were trimmed by 0 bases and 6 bases, with 9 bases remaining between them. The DNA for the CDR3 is TGTGCCAGCAGCTTGGCTTCATTTGCCGGGGAGCTGTTTTTT. Translated, it gives CASSLASFAGELFF.

This clonotype has only a few counts. The chain is built from TRBV18 and TRBJ1-1; D ambiguous. The V and J ends lost 3 bases and 9 bases respectively, with 14 bases between them. Germline V CDR1 and CDR2: KGHSH, LQKENI. The CDR3 has 13 residues. Here the CDR3 DNA reads TGTGCCAGCTCACCCGGGGAGAGGGTACAAGCTTTCTTT. Protein product: CASSPGERVQAFF. Complete variable domain (other parts from reference TRBV18 and TRBJ1-1): NAGVMQNPRHLVRRRGQEARLRCSPMKGHSHVYWYRQLPEEGLKFMVYLQKENIIDESGMPKERFSAEFPKEGPSILRIQQVVRGDSAAYFCASSPGERVQAFFGQGTRLTVV.

This clonotype was detected a few times. The rearrangement joins TRBV20-1 to TRBJ2-5, with 10 bases identical to TRBD1. Trimming at V came to 6 bases and at J to 5 bases, leaving 9 bases not matched to a gene. The CDR3 runs 14 residues. Germline lookup yields CDR1 DFQATT and CDR2 SNEGSKA (reference sequence). The CDR3 region is CSARQGAGTETQYF. The CDR3 coding sequence is TGCAGTGCACGACAGGGGGCGGGTACTGAGACCCAGTACTTC.